One sample yielded the 21 T cell receptor beta chains listed below, sequenced in a study of cytomegalovirus exposure and HLA in healthy donors. The PCR made use of 60 Vbeta and 13 Jbeta primers. The data were produced by immunoSEQ multiplex PCR, yet TCRdb's version contains in-frame clones alone and is incomplete. The data hold 180,000 or so clones, with around 80% observed a single time. Source material: PBMCs. The receptors were gathered from a middle-aged man in good health and CMV-seronegative.

This clone has just a few counts. V is TRBV5-1 and J is TRBJ2-5; 7 bases match TRBD2. V dropped 0 bases and J dropped 0; count of bases not matched to a gene: 5. The CDR3 totals 16 residues. CDR1 and CDR2 (germline): SGHRS, YFSETQ. The CDR3 sequence is CASSLAPAGDQETQYF. The CDR3 region has the DNA TGCGCCAGCAGCTTGGCCCCCGCGGGGGACCAAGAGACCCAGTACTTC.

V is TRBV7-8 and J is TRBJ1-2; D is uncertain. Germline V gene data show CDR1 as SGHVS and CDR2 as FQNEAQ. CDR3 length: 14 residues. Deletions cut 0 bases from V and 8 bases from J, with 13 bases between. Here the CDR3 DNA reads TGTGCCAGCAGCTTAGCTAGGGCAGGCGGGGGCTACACCTTC. The encoded protein is CASSLARAGGGYTF.

The gene calls are TRBV11-2 and TRBJ1-2; 7 bases are a match to TRBD1. The germline CDR1 and CDR2 sequences are SGHAT and FQNNGV. Germline trimming cut 5 bases from V and 4 bases from J; bases unmatched to any gene: 10. This CDR3 is 15 amino acids long. CDR3 in amino acids: CASSHRGQTSYGYTF. The CDR3 nucleotides read TGTGCCAGCAGCCACCGGGGACAGACCTCCTATGGCTACACCTTC.

This sequence joins TRBV5-1 and TRBJ2-5; the match to TRBD2 covers 12 bases. CDR1 is SGHRS, CDR2 YFSETQ, per germline. J gave up 2 bases and V 3 bases, and 8 bases lay outside the gene matches. The CDR3 sequence is 17 residues long. The CDR3 DNA follows: TGCGCCAGCAGCTCCGGACTAGCGGGGAGGGGACAAGAGACCCAGTACTTC. It is translated as CASSSGLAGRGQETQYF.

The chain couples TRBV5-6 to TRBJ1-6, with D possibly TRBD1 on 5 matching bases. CDR3 length equals 15 residues. The ends were cut back, 0 bases at V and 7 bases at J, with 11 bases in the middle. CDR1 and CDR2 (germline): SGHDT, YYEEEE. CDR3: CASSLVGQGNSPLHF. DNA for the CDR3: TGTGCCAGCAGCTTGGTAGGCCAGGGAAATTCACCCCTCCACTTT. The variable domain in full, with the rest retrieved from reference TRBV5-6 and TRBJ1-6, is DAGVTQSPTHLIKTRGQQVTLRCSPKSGHDTVSWYQQALGQGPQFIFQYYEEEERQRGNFPDRFSGHQFPNYSSELNVNALLLGDSALYLCASSLVGQGNSPLHFGNGTRLTVT.

The V call is TRBV30, the J call TRBJ1-4, with D uncertain. Germline lookup yields CDR1 GTSNPN and CDR2 SVGIG (reference sequence). Trimming pared 1 base from V and 10 bases from J, leaving 13 bases between. The CDR3 is 13 amino acids. In DNA, the CDR3 is TGTGCCTGGAGTGCAGCCCTAGGCGTAAAACTGTTTTTT. Its protein product is CAWSAALGVKLFF.

This clone was counted only a few times. The genes are TRBV5-1 and TRBJ2-1; TRBD2 matches at 16 bases. Germline V gene sequence: CDR1 SGHRS, CDR2 YFSETQ. With V trimmed by 4 bases and J by 9 bases, 7 bases remained unmatched. There are 16 residues in the CDR3. CDR3 nucleotides: TGCGCCAGCAGCCCGGGACTAGCGGGGGGGCGGGGTGAGCAGTTCTTC. It codes for CASSPGLAGGRGEQFF.

This sequence joins TRBV4-3 and TRBJ1-6; D is ambiguous. Germline lookup yields CDR1 LGHNA and CDR2 YSLEER. Trimming removed 0 bases from V and 4 bases from J, with 13 bases in between. The CDR3 is 17 amino acids. The CDR3: CASSQDAGNAYNSPLHF. The CDR3 DNA follows: TGCGCCAGCAGCCAAGATGCAGGCAACGCTTATAATTCACCCCTCCACTTT.

In this sample, this clone turned up once. V gene TRBV9 combines with J gene TRBJ2-3, with 12 positions matching TRBD2. The ends lost 3 bases at V and 2 bases at J; junction bases unmatched: 4. Germline assignment: CDR1 SGDLS and CDR2 YYNGEE. This CDR3 contains 16 residues. In DNA form, the CDR3 reads TGTGCCAGCAGCGCCACTAGCGGGAGGCCCACAGATACGCAGTATTTT. Amino acid sequence: CASSATSGRPTDTQYF.

V usage is TRBV4-3 and J usage is TRBJ2-5; 10 nucleotides agree with TRBD2. Looked up from germline, CDR1 is LGHNA and CDR2 is YSLEER. V was pared by 1 base and J by 5 bases, with 13 bases of the junction left unmatched. The CDR3 consists of 18 residues. The CDR3: CASSQVGASGGRGETQYF. The CDR3 DNA is TGCGCCAGCAGCCAAGTAGGCGCTAGCGGGGGTCGGGGCGAGACCCAGTACTTC.

The chain joins TRBV29-1 to TRBJ2-7; 8 bases align to TRBD1. Trimming removed 5 bases from V and 5 bases from J; junction bases left unmatched: 8. Germline V gene data show CDR1 as SQVTM and CDR2 as ANQGSEA. This CDR3 is built from 13 residues. This chain's CDR3 is CSVPGQVWDEQYF. The CDR3 DNA reads TGCAGCGTTCCGGGACAGGTGTGGGACGAGCAGTACTTC.

The rearrangement links TRBV28 to TRBJ2-5, with a tentative D call TRBD2 (5 bases). Germline CDR1 is MDHEN and CDR2 is SYDVKM. Trimming removed 5 bases at V and 5 bases at J, with 18 bases between. The CDR3 length is 15 residues. CDR3 protein: CASSQVWAGGETQYF. The DNA for the CDR3 is TGTGCCAGCAGTCAAGTTTGGGCGGGTGGTGAGACCCAGTACTTC. Looking up the rest from reference TRBV28 and TRBJ2-5 gives the full variable domain: DVKVTQSSRYLVKRTGEKVFLECVQDMDHENMFWYRQDPGLGLRLIYFSYDVKMKEKGDIPEGYSVSREKKERFSLILESASTNQTSMYLCASSQVWAGGETQYFGPGTRLLVL.

This clone has only one observation. This chain connects TRBV29-1 to TRBJ2-1, with TRBD2 as a possible D gene (7 bases). This CDR3 has 14 residues. V lost 2 bases to trimming and J lost 12 bases, with 20 bases between them. Germline CDR1 reads SQVTM; CDR2 reads ANQGSEA. CDR3 residues: CSVESRGGLGGQFF. The CDR3 bases are TGCAGCGTTGAATCCCGCGGGGGCCTGGGGGGGCAGTTCTTC.

With respect to this clone: The same CDR3 also results from other DNA sequences found in this sample. This chain connects TRBV27 to TRBJ1-1; 8 bases align to TRBD1. CDR1 and CDR2 (germline): MNHEY, SMNVEV (reference sequence). V lost 5 bases and J lost 1; bases outside the gene matches: 6. The CDR3 spans 15 residues. The CDR3 nucleotides read TGTGCCAGCAGTCTACGTGGACAGGGGAACACTGAAGCTTTCTTT. Translating gives CASSLRGQGNTEAFF.

The V call is TRBV5-4, the J call TRBJ1-1; unclear D gene. Germline CDR1 reads SGHNT; CDR2 reads YYREEE (reference sequence). This CDR3 has 16 residues. Trimming left V 0 bases short and J 6 bases short, with 18 bases between. The CDR3: CASSLASVRARAEAFF. CDR3 nucleotide sequence: TGTGCCAGCAGCTTGGCCTCTGTACGCGCTCGGGCTGAAGCTTTCTTT.

This clone was detected a few times. CDR3 loop: CATSRGWGRGDQPQHF. In DNA form, the CDR3 reads TGTGCCACCAGCAGAGGGTGGGGCAGGGGGGATCAGCCCCAGCATTTT. The chain has TRBV15 and TRBJ1-5, with TRBD1 matching over 7 bases. CDR1 is LNHNV and CDR2 is YYDKDF in the germline V gene (reference sequence). Trimming at V came to 1 base and at J to 5 bases, leaving 8 bases not matched to a gene. The CDR3 is 16 amino acids. The complete variable domain, with remaining parts taken from reference TRBV15 and TRBJ1-5, reads DAMVIQNPRYQVTQFGKPVTLSCSQTLNHNVMYWYQQKSSQAPKLLFHYYDKDFNNEADTPDNFQSRRPNTSFCFLDIRSPGLGDTAMYLCATSRGWGRGDQPQHFGDGTRLSIL.

The CDR3 coding sequence is TGTGCCAGTAGGGACCAGGGACAGTTCCATGGCTACACCTTC. Translated: CASRDQGQFHGYTF. V gene TRBV19 combines with J gene TRBJ1-2, with TRBD1 identical over 7 bases. The CDR3 covers 14 residues. J lost 6 bases, V lost 6 bases, and 10 bases had no gene match. Germline assignment: CDR1 LNHDA and CDR2 SQIVND (reference sequence). Filled out from reference TRBV19 and TRBJ1-2, the complete variable domain reads DGGITQSPKYLFRKEGQNVTLSCEQNLNHDAMYWYRQDPGQGLRLIYYSQIVNDFQKGDIAEGYSVSREKKESFPLTVTSAQKNPTAFYLCASRDQGQFHGYTFGSGTRLTVV.

This chain joins TRBV2 and TRBJ1-2, with D possibly TRBD1 on 5 matching bases. The V end was cut by 5 bases, the J end by 8 bases, with 12 bases between. Germline CDR1 and CDR2: SNHLY and FYNNEI. The CDR3 runs to 12 residues. Here the CDR3 reads CASSYQGGGYTF. The CDR3 coding sequence is TGTGCCAGCAGTTACCAGGGCGGCGGCTACACCTTC.

The chain carries TRBV7-3 and TRBJ1-1; 8 bases match TRBD1. In germline, CDR1 is SGHTA, CDR2 FQGTGA. Trimming cost V 5 bases and J 2 bases; bases outside gene matches: 4. The CDR3 has 14 amino acids. The CDR3 DNA reads TGTGCCAGCAGCAGGACAGGGAGAAACACTGAAGCTTTCTTT. This codes for CASSRTGRNTEAFF.

The chain has TRBV30 and TRBJ1-2; D remains ambiguous. Deletions cut 3 bases from V and 8 bases from J, with 13 bases between. In germline, CDR1 is GTSNPN, CDR2 SVGIG (reference sequence). The CDR3 sequence is 12 residues long. The CDR3 DNA sequence: TGTGCCTGGAGGCCTGGAATGCGGGGCTACACCTTC. Protein sequence: CAWRPGMRGYTF. Combining the CDR3 with reference TRBV30 and TRBJ1-2 gives the whole variable domain SQTIHQWPATLVQPVGSPLSLECTVEGTSNPNLYWYRQAAGRGLQLLFYSVGIGQISSEVPQNLSASRPQDRQFILSSKKLLLSDSGFYLCAWRPGMRGYTFGSGTRLTVV.

J is TRBJ2-7 and V is TRBV5-1; TRBD1 matches 9 bases. The CDR3 runs 12 residues. The germline V gene has CDR1 SGHRS and CDR2 YFSETQ. V was pared by 3 bases and J by 9 bases, with 4 bases of the junction left unmatched. The CDR3 bases are TGCGCCAGCAGCTGGGGACAGGGCGGGCAGTACTTC. Amino acid sequence: CASSWGQGGQYF.